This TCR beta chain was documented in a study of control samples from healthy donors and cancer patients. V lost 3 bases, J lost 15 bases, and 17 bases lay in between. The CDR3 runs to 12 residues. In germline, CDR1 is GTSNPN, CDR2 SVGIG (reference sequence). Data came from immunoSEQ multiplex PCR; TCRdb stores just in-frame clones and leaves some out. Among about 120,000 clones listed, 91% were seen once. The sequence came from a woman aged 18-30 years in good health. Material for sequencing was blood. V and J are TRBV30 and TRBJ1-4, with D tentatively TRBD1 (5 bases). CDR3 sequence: CAWSRGGLGVFF. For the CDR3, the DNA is TGTGCCTGGAGCCGGGGGGGTCTAGGTGTGTTTTTT.